This is a list of T cell receptor beta chains from one sample in a study of cytomegalovirus exposure and HLA in healthy donors. The method was immunoSEQ multiplex PCR; TCRdb's version includes in-frame clones alone and lacks a portion of them. In the table there are around 200,000 clones, over 70% of which are singletons. Sequencing was performed on PBMCs. The receptors come from a woman in her thirties in good health and CMV-seropositive. Both conserved end residues are part of each CDR3. The order of the fields is J gene, D gene, V gene, clone size, CDR3 DNA, CDR3 protein. A D gene is named only where the DNA matches it firmly. Clone size, where shown, is once, few, many, or a class for clones that have expanded.

j_gene: TRBJ2-3
d_gene: TRBD2
v_gene: TRBV4-2
abundance: -
CDR3nt: TGTGCCAGCAGCCAAGTTCTTGAGACTAGCGGGAGTTTGCGGGATACGCAGTATTTT
CDR3aa: CASSQVLETSGSLRDTQYF

j_gene: TRBJ1-4
d_gene: TRBD1
v_gene: TRBV27
abundance: -
CDR3nt: TGTGCCAGCCAGACAGACAGGGAGGCTGAAAAACTGTTTTTT
CDR3aa: CASQTDREAEKLFF

j_gene: TRBJ1-5
d_gene: TRBD1
v_gene: TRBV19
abundance: -
CDR3nt: TGTGCCAGTAGTGAGGGCAGGGGGCTAAAACAGCCCCAGCATTTT
CDR3aa: CASSEGRGLKQPQHF

j_gene: TRBJ2-5
d_gene: -
v_gene: TRBV4-1
abundance: once
CDR3nt: TGCGCCAGCAGCCAAGACAGGGGTGAGACCCAGTACTTC
CDR3aa: CASSQDRGETQYF

j_gene: TRBJ1-5
d_gene: TRBD1
v_gene: TRBV5-1
abundance: -
CDR3nt: TGCGCCAGCAGCTTGGAGGGGGCTCGGAATCAGCCCCAGCATTTT
CDR3aa: CASSLEGARNQPQHF

j_gene: TRBJ2-1
d_gene: TRBD1
v_gene: TRBV27
abundance: -
CDR3nt: TGTGCCAGCAGTCAGACAGGGTTTGGTCTCTATGAGCAGTTCTTC
CDR3aa: CASSQTGFGLYEQFF

j_gene: TRBJ1-1
d_gene: -
v_gene: TRBV7-9
abundance: once
CDR3nt: TGTTCCAGCAGCTCCGAACGGGGAGCTTTCTTT
CDR3aa: CSSSSERGAFF

j_gene: TRBJ2-7
d_gene: -
v_gene: TRBV28
abundance: -
CDR3nt: TGTGCCAGCAGTGACGGGGGTCCGATCTACGAGCAGTACTTC
CDR3aa: CASSDGGPIYEQYF

j_gene: TRBJ1-5
d_gene: -
v_gene: TRBV7-2
abundance: -
CDR3nt: TGTGCCAGCAGCTTAGAACGGGGGAGCAATCAGCCCCAGCATTTT
CDR3aa: CASSLERGSNQPQHF

j_gene: TRBJ2-3
d_gene: -
v_gene: TRBV5-4
abundance: -
CDR3nt: TGTGCCAGCAGCTTGTCCAGCGGAGGGCTCACAGATACGCAGTATTTT
CDR3aa: CASSLSSGGLTDTQYF

j_gene: TRBJ2-3
d_gene: -
v_gene: TRBV7-9
abundance: -
CDR3nt: TGTGCCGGCAGCTTACACGGGGGAGCGAAAGATACGCAGTATTTT
CDR3aa: CAGSLHGGAKDTQYF

j_gene: TRBJ2-1
d_gene: TRBD2
v_gene: TRBV19
abundance: few
CDR3nt: TGTGCCAGTAGTGTCGGGACTAGGGGTTGGAATGAGCAGTTCTTC
CDR3aa: CASSVGTRGWNEQFF

j_gene: TRBJ2-7
d_gene: TRBD2
v_gene: TRBV19
abundance: -
CDR3nt: TGTGCCAGTAGTCCTAGCGGGAGTGGATACGAGCAGTACTTC
CDR3aa: CASSPSGSGYEQYF

j_gene: TRBJ1-5
d_gene: TRBD1
v_gene: TRBV19
abundance: -
CDR3nt: TGTGCCAGTAGTACGACAGGGATACGTAATCAGCCCCAGCATTTT
CDR3aa: CASSTTGIRNQPQHF

j_gene: TRBJ2-5
d_gene: -
v_gene: TRBV5-1
abundance: -
CDR3nt: TGCGCCAGCAGCGTTACAGACCAAGAGACCCAGTACTTC
CDR3aa: CASSVTDQETQYF

j_gene: TRBJ1-5
d_gene: TRBD1
v_gene: TRBV19
abundance: -
CDR3nt: TGTGCCACTCAGACAGGGGGTTCGATTTCTCAGCCCCAGCATTTT
CDR3aa: CATQTGGSISQPQHF

j_gene: TRBJ1-1
d_gene: -
v_gene: TRBV20-1
abundance: -
CDR3nt: TGCAGTCTTGGGTTCGGGGAAATGGCTTTCTTT
CDR3aa: CSLGFGEMAFF

j_gene: TRBJ1-2
d_gene: TRBD1
v_gene: TRBV28
abundance: once
CDR3nt: TGTGCCAGCCGGGGACAGGTTAACTATGGCTACACCTTC
CDR3aa: CASRGQVNYGYTF

j_gene: TRBJ2-7
d_gene: -
v_gene: TRBV28
abundance: -
CDR3nt: TGTGCCAGCATCGCGAGCTCTCGAGAGCAGTACTTC
CDR3aa: CASIASSREQYF